The T cell receptor beta chain under discussion was sequenced for a study of control samples from healthy donors and cancer patients. The CDR3 sequence is 16 residues long. Germline values: CDR1 MDHEN, CDR2 SYDVKM. The germline V and J ends were trimmed by 3 bases and 5 bases, with 17 bases remaining between them. Libraries were prepared by immunoSEQ multiplex PCR; TCRdb keeps only in-frame clonotypes and omits some of them. The table records about 44,000 clones, around 75% of them present only once. This clonotype was sampled from a male donor with melanoma. The V and J genes are TRBV28 and TRBJ2-1; no definite D call. Input material: formalin-fixed, paraffin-embedded tissue. CDR3 region: CASSFIDSPRDNEQFF. In DNA, the CDR3 is TGTGCCAGCAGTTTCATTGACTCCCCTCGGGACAATGAGCAGTTCTTC. Complete variable domain (other parts from reference TRBV28 and TRBJ2-1): DVKVTQSSRYLVKRTGEKVFLECVQDMDHENMFWYRQDPGLGLRLIYFSYDVKMKEKGDIPEGYSVSREKKERFSLILESASTNQTSMYLCASSFIDSPRDNEQFFGPGTRLTVL.